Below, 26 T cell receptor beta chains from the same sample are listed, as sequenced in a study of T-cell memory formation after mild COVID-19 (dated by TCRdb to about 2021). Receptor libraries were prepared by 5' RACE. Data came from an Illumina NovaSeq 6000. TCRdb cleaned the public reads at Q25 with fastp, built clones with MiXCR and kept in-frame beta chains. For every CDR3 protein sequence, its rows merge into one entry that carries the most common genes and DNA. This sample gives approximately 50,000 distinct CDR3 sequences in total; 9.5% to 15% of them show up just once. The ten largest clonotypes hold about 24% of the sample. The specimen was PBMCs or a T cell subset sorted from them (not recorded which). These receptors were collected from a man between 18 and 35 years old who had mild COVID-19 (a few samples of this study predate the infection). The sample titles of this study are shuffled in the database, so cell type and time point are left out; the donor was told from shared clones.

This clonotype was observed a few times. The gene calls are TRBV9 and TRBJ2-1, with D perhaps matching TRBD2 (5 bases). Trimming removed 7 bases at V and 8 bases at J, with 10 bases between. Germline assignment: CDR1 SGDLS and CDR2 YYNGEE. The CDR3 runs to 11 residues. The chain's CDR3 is CASGRGYEQFF. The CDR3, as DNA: TGTGCCAGCGGTCGGGGTTATGAGCAGTTCTTC. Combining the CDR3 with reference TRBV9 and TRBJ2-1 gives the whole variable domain DSGVTQTPKHLITATGQRVTLRCSPRSGDLSVYWYQQSLDQGLQFLIQYYNGEERAKGNILERFSAQQFPDLHSELNLSSLELGDSALYFCASGRGYEQFFGPGTRLTVL.

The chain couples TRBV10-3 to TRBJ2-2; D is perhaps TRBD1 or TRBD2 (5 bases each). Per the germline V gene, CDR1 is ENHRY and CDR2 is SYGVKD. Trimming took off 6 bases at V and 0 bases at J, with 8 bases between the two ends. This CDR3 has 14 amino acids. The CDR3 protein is CAIRGPANTGELFF. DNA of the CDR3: TGTGCCATCAGGGGACCCGCGAACACCGGGGAGCTGTTTTTT.

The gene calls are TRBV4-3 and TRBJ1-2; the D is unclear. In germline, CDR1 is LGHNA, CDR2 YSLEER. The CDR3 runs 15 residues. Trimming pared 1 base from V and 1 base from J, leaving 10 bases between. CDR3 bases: TGCGCCAGCAGCCAAGTCAGGAAGATTAACTATGGCTACACCTTC. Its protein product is CASSQVRKINYGYTF.

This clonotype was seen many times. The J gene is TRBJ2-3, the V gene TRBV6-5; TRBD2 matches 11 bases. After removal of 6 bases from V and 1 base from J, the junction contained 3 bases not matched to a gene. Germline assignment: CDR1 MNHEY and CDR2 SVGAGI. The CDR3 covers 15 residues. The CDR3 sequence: CASSPSGGRTDTQYF. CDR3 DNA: TGTGCCAGCAGCCCTAGCGGGGGGCGCACAGATACGCAGTATTTT.

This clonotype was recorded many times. The DNA for the CDR3 is TGTGCCAGCACCATGACAGGGGCAGATACGCAGTATTTT. This gives the protein CASTMTGADTQYF. The V and J genes are TRBV7-9 and TRBJ2-3; 8 bases fit TRBD1. Germline loops: CDR1 SEHNR, CDR2 FQNEAQ (reference sequence). J gave up 4 bases and V 7 bases, and 4 bases lay outside the gene matches. This CDR3 comprises 13 residues.

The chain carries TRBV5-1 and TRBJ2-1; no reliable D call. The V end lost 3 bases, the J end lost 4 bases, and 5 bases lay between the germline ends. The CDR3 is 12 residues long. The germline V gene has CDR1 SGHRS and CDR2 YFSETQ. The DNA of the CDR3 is TGCGCCAGCAGCTCCTTATACAATGAGCAGTTCTTC. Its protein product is CASSSLYNEQFF.

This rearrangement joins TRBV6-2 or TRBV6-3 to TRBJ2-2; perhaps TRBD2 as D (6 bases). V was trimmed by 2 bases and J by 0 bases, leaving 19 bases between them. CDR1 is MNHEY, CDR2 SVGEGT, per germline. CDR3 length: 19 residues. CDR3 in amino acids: CASSYRRLVPITNTGELFF. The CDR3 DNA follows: TGTGCCAGCAGTTACCGCCGACTAGTCCCCATTACGAACACCGGGGAGCTGTTTTTT.

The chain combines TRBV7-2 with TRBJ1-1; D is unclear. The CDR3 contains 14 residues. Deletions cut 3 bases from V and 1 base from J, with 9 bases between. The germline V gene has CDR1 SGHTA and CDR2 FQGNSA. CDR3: CASSFGGENTEAFF. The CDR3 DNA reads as TGTGCCAGCAGCTTCGGTGGGGAGAACACTGAAGCTTTCTTT.

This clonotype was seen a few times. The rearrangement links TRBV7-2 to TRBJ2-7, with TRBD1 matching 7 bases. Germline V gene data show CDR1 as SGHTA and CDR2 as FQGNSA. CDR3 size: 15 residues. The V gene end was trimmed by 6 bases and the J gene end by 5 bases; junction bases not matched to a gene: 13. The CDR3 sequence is CASRPTTGLVDEQYF. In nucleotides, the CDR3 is TGTGCCAGCAGACCTACGACAGGGCTTGTGGACGAGCAGTACTTC.

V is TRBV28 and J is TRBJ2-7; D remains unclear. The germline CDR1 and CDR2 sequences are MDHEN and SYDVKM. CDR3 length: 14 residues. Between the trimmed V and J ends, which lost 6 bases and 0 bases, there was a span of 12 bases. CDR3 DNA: TGTGCCAGCAGCCCGGAATCCTCCTCCTACGAGCAGTACGTC. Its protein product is CASSPESSSYEQYV.

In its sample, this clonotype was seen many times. The CDR3 reads CASSLALHTQYF. The CDR3 DNA follows: TGTGCCAGCAGCTTAGCACTACATACGCAGTATTTT. The rearrangement links TRBV7-2 to TRBJ2-3; D is undetermined. The CDR3 spans 12 residues. V was trimmed by 0 bases and J by 7 bases, leaving 5 bases between them. Looked up from germline, CDR1 is SGHTA and CDR2 is FQGNSA. Based on the CDR3 plus reference TRBV7-2 and TRBJ2-3, the full variable domain is GAGVSQSPSNKVTEKGKDVELRCDPISGHTALYWYRQSLGQGLEFLIYFQGNSAPDKSGLPSDRFSAERTGGSVSTLTIQRTQQEDSAVYLCASSLALHTQYFGPGTRLTVL.

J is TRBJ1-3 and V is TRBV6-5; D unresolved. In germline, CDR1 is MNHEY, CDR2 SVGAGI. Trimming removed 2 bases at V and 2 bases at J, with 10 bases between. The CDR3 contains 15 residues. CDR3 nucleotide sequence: TGTGCCAGCAGTTACGGTCCCCAGACTGGAAACACCATATATTTT. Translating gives CASSYGPQTGNTIYF.

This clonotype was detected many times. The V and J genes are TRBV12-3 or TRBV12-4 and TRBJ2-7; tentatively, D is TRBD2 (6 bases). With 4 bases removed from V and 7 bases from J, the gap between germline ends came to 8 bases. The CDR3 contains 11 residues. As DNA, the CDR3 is TGTGCCAGCAGTTCCGGAGGGGAGCAGTACGTC. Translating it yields CASSSGGEQYV.

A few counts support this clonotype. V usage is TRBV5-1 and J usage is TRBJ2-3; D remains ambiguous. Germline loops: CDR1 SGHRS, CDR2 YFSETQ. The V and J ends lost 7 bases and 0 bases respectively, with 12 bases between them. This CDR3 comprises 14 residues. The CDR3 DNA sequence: TGCGCCAGCGACGACATCTCAAGCACAGATACGCAGTATTTT. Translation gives CASDDISSTDTQYF.

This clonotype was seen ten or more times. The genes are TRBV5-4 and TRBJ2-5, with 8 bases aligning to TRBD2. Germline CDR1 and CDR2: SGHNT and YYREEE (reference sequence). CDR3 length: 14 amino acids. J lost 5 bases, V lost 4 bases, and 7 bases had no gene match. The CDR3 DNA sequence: TGTGCCAGCAGCACGGGACTAGACGGGGAGACCCAGTACTTC. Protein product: CASSTGLDGETQYF. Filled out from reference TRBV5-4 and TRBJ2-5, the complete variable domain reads ETGVTQSPTHLIKTRGQQVTLRCSSQSGHNTVSWYQQALGQGPQFIFQYYREEENGRGNFPPRFSGLQFPNYSSELNVNALELDDSALYLCASSTGLDGETQYFGPGTRLLVL.

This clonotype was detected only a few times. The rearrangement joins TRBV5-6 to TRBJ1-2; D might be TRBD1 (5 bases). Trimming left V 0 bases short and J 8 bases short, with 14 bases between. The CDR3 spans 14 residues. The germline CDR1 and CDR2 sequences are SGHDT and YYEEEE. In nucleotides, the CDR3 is TGTGCCAGCAGCTTGGTTTGGCAGGGTGAAGGCTACACCTTC. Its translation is CASSLVWQGEGYTF.

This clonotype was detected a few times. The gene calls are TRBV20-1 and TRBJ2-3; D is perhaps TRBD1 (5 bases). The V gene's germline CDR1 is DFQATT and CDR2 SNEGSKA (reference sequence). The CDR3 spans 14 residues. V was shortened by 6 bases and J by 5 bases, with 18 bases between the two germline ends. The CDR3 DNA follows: TGCAGTGCGGAAACCCCCTCTAGGGGAGATACGCAGTATTTT. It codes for CSAETPSRGDTQYF.

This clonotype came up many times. This CDR3 is CASNTGGNTGELFF. CDR3 in DNA: TGCGCCAGCAATACAGGGGGGAACACCGGGGAGCTGTTTTTT. The chain joins TRBV5-1 to TRBJ2-2, with TRBD1 matching over 8 bases. From germline, CDR1 is SGHRS and CDR2 YFSETQ. The CDR3 is 14 amino acids. V lost 6 bases, J lost 1 base, and 2 bases stayed unmatched. The entire variable domain, with the rest obtained from reference TRBV5-1 and TRBJ2-2, is as follows: KAGVTQTPRYLIKTRGQQVTLSCSPISGHRSVSWYQQTPGQGLQFLFEYFSETQRNKGNFPGRFSGRQFSNSRSEMNVSTLELGDSALYLCASNTGGNTGELFFGEGSRLTVL.

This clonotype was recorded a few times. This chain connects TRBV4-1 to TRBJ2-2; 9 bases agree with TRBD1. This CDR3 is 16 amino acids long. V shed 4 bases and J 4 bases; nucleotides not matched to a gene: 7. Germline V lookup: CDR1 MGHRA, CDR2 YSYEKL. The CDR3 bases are TGCGCCAGCAGCCCGTCGGGGACAGGGCTCACCGGGGAGCTGTTTTTT. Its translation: CASSPSGTGLTGELFF.

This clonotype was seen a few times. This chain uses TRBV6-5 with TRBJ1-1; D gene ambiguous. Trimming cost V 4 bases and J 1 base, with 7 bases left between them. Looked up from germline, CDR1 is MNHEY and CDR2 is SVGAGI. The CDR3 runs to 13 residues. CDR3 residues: CASSFRSNTEAFF. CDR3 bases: TGTGCCAGCAGTTTTCGGTCGAACACTGAAGCTTTCTTT.

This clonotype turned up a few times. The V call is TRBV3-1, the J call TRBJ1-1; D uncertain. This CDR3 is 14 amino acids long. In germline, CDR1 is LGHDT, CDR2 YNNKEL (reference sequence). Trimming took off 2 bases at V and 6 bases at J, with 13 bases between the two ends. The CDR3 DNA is TGTGCCAGCAGCCAACTGTTAGGAGGCCCTGAAGCTTTCTTT. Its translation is CASSQLLGGPEAFF.

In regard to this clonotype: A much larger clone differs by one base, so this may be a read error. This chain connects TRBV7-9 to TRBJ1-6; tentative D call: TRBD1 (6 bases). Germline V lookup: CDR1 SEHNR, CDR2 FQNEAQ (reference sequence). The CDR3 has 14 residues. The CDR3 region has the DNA TGTGCCAGCACCAGGGCAGGGGAAAATTCACCCATCCACTTT. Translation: CASTRAGENSPIHF.

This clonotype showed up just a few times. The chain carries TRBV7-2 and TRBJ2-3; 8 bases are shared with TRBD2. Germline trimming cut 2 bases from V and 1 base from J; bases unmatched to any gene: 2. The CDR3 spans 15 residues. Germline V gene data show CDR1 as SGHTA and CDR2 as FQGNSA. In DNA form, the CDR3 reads TGTGCCAGCAGCTTACGTAGCGGGGGCACAGATACGCAGTATTTT. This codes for CASSLRSGGTDTQYF.

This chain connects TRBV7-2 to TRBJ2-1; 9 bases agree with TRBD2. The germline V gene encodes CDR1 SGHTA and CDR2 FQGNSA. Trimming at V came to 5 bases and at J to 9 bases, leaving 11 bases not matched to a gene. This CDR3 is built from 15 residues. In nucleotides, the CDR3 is TGTGCCAGCAGCCGTCGGGCGGGAGGGCCTCCTGAGCAGTTCTTC. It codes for CASSRRAGGPPEQFF. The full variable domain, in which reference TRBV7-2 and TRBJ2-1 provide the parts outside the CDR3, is GAGVSQSPSNKVTEKGKDVELRCDPISGHTALYWYRQSLGQGLEFLIYFQGNSAPDKSGLPSDRFSAERTGGSVSTLTIQRTQQEDSAVYLCASSRRAGGPPEQFFGPGTRLTVL.

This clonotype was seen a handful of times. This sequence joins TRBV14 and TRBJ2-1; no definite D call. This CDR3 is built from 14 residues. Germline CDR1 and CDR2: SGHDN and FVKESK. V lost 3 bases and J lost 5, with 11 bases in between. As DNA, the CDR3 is TGTGCCAGCAGCCAGGTATGGATGGACAATGAGCAGTTCTTC. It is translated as CASSQVWMDNEQFF.

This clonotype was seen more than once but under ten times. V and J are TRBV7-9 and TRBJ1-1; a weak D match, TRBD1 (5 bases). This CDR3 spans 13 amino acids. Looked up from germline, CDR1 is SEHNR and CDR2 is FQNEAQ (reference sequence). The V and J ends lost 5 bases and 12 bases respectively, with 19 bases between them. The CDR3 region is CASSARTGTETFF. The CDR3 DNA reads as TGTGCCAGCAGCGCGCGGACCGGGACCGAAACTTTCTTT.